The clone carrying this TCR beta chain appeared a few times. Its specificity is not known. 5'RACE template switching added a universal primer site and UMIs to TCR cDNA. TCRdb reprocessed the 5' RACE reads with MiXCR, giving one entry per CDR3 protein. The sample includes hundreds of thousands of distinct CDR3 sequences, 8.7% of them seen just once. This entry comes from a study of T cells after yellow fever vaccination. Study-wide points: The presence of abundant clonotypes contaminating from the bulk population was possible in FACS-sorted repertoires. The CD4 compartment and the CD8 compartment contained a small share of clonotypes in common. Although the secondary response was weaker, it peaked faster, at day 5 versus 15.

Source: CD4+ T cells sorted from PBMCs, taken 5 days after the yellow fever booster vaccination. This clonotype was sampled from a man between 18 and 29 years old who received the YFV17D yellow fever vaccine.

CDR3 in amino acids: CASSPTYSPPYEQYF. The CDR3 region has the DNA TGTGCCAGCAGTCCGACCTACTCCCCCCCCTACGAGCAGTACTTC. This chain connects TRBV27 to TRBJ2-7; D is ambiguous. V was shortened by 5 bases and J by 2 bases, with 16 bases between the two germline ends. CDR1 is MNHEY and CDR2 is SMNVEV in the germline V gene (reference sequence). There are 15 residues in the CDR3.